These 30 T cell receptor beta chains were sequenced from one sample in a study of blood T cell repertoires in COVID-19. The protocol was immunoSEQ multiplex PCR, while the TCRdb copy is restricted to in-frame clones and leaves out a portion. The sample has under 110,000 clones; 76% are singletons. Material for sequencing was peripheral blood. These receptors came from an elderly man with COVID-19, enrolled during active disease.

The chain recombines TRBV28 with TRBJ1-1; TRBD1 is a possible D gene (5 bases). Germline values: CDR1 MDHEN, CDR2 SYDVKM. Trimming pared 2 bases from V and 0 bases from J, leaving 10 bases between. There are 15 residues in the CDR3. This CDR3 is CASSLPDNLNTEAFF. The DNA of the CDR3 is TGTGCCAGCAGTTTACCGGACAACTTGAACACTGAAGCTTTCTTT.

The chain employs TRBV7-9 and TRBJ2-7; a weak D match, TRBD2 (5 bases). Looked up from germline, CDR1 is SEHNR and CDR2 is FQNEAQ (reference sequence). This CDR3 contains 12 residues. The V end lost 8 bases, the J end lost 6 bases, and 14 bases lay between the germline ends. The chain's CDR3 is CASSYGNIEQYF. For the CDR3, the DNA is TGTGCCAGCTCCTACGGGAACATCGAGCAGTACTTC.

This clone was recorded once. J is TRBJ1-1 and V is TRBV2; possibly TRBD1 for D (6 bases). The CDR3 is made up of 15 amino acids. V gave up 6 bases and J gave up 0 bases, with 14 bases separating them. Germline-derived CDR1 and CDR2 are SNHLY and FYNNEI. This CDR3 reads CASSQRQVMNTEAFF. In nucleotides, the CDR3 is TGTGCCAGCAGCCAACGACAGGTTATGAACACTGAAGCTTTCTTT.

This clone was counted only a few times. This chain links TRBV12-3 or TRBV12-4 with TRBJ1-2; D remains unclear. CDR3 length: 11 residues. Trimming stripped 6 bases from V and 6 bases from J, with 8 bases between. This chain's CDR3 is CASRGPDGYTF. CDR3 sequence (DNA): TGTGCCAGCAGGGGCCCCGATGGCTACACCTTC.

This clone was observed a handful of times. The chain carries TRBV29-1 and TRBJ1-2; perhaps TRBD1 as D (5 bases). CDR1 is SQVTM and CDR2 is ANQGSEA in the germline V gene. V was pared by 0 bases and J by 8 bases, with 13 bases between. The CDR3 contains 13 residues. CDR3 residues: CSVEEGHPTGYTF. The CDR3 DNA follows: TGCAGCGTTGAAGAGGGGCACCCTACGGGCTACACCTTC.

The chain couples TRBV27 to TRBJ2-2; 12 positions agree with TRBD2. The CDR3 extends over 15 amino acids. Germline CDR1 reads MNHEY; CDR2 reads SMNVEV (reference sequence). V trimming: 5 bases; J trimming: 8 bases; junction bases outside the gene matches: 6. The CDR3 DNA reads TGTGCCAGCAGTGTAGTAGGGACTAGCGGGGGGGAGCTGTTTTTT. This codes for CASSVVGTSGGELFF.

The genes are TRBV5-4 and TRBJ2-1, with TRBD2 matching 7 bases. The CDR3 has 16 residues. The V segment lost 0 bases and the J segment 1 base; nucleotides outside the gene matches: 4. Germline V gene sequence: CDR1 SGHNT, CDR2 YYREEE (reference sequence). In DNA, the CDR3 is TGTGCCAGCAGCTTGGGGGGCGGGAGATCCTACAATGAGCAGTTCTTC. This translates into CASSLGGGRSYNEQFF.

The CDR3 protein is CASSLAGATNEKLFF. CDR3 in DNA: TGTGCCAGCAGTTTAGCGGGGGCCACTAATGAAAAACTGTTTTTT. V and J are TRBV28 and TRBJ1-4, with a weak D call TRBD1 (6 bases). The germline V gene encodes CDR1 MDHEN and CDR2 SYDVKM. V dropped 2 bases and J dropped 2 bases, with 9 bases sitting between them. CDR3 length: 15 residues.

The chain has TRBV10-1 and TRBJ1-2; D is possibly TRBD1 (6 bases). The CDR3 is 13 amino acids. The germline V and J ends were trimmed by 2 bases and 4 bases, with 8 bases remaining between them. Germline V gene sequence: CDR1 WNHNN, CDR2 SYGVQD (reference sequence). DNA for the CDR3: TGCGCCAGCAGTGAGAGGGGGGGCTATGGCTACACCTTC. Protein: CASSERGGYGYTF.

The chain couples TRBV11-2 to TRBJ2-1; the match to TRBD1 covers 9 bases. This CDR3 spans 14 amino acids. Per the germline V gene, CDR1 is SGHAT and CDR2 is FQNNGV. V dropped 5 bases and J dropped 4; count of bases not matched to a gene: 3. The CDR3 loop is CASSPGTGYNEQFF. The CDR3 nucleotides are TGTGCCAGCAGCCCCGGGACAGGGTACAATGAGCAGTTCTTC.

The chain combines TRBV11-2 with TRBJ2-7, with 7 bases fitting TRBD1. This CDR3 comprises 14 residues. Trimming at V came to 3 bases and at J to 2 bases, leaving 4 bases not matched to a gene. The germline gives CDR1 SGHAT, CDR2 FQNNGV. DNA for the CDR3: TGTGCCAGCAGCTTTCTCCAGGGGGCCTACGAGCAGTACTTC. This codes for CASSFLQGAYEQYF.

The gene calls are TRBV29-1 and TRBJ1-1; 11 bases are a match to TRBD1. The CDR3 spans 15 residues. V lost 1 base to trimming and J lost 3 bases; unmatched junction nucleotides: 4. CDR1 is SQVTM and CDR2 is ANQGSEA in the germline V gene. CDR3 region: CSVEGTGGADTEAFF. The CDR3 bases are TGCAGCGTTGAAGGGACAGGGGGCGCGGACACTGAAGCTTTCTTT.

The CDR3 DNA reads TGTGCCAGCAGTTTGACAGGGATGAACACTGAAGCTTTCTTT. Protein sequence: CASSLTGMNTEAFF. The chain carries TRBV6-5 and TRBJ1-1; TRBD1 aligns across 7 bases. CDR1 is MNHEY, CDR2 SVGAGI, per germline. This CDR3 is built from 14 residues. The trim removed 4 bases at V and 0 bases at J, leaving 2 bases unmatched.

This clone was detected a few times. The chain carries TRBV27 and TRBJ2-2, with 7 bases that match TRBD1. Trimming at V came to 8 bases and at J to 1 base, leaving 10 bases not matched to a gene. Per the germline V gene, CDR1 is MNHEY and CDR2 is SMNVEV (reference sequence). The length of the CDR3 is 16 residues. CDR3 nucleotide sequence: TGTGCCAGCCCCCTCATGGGACAGAGGAACACCGGGGAGCTGTTTTTT. Translated: CASPLMGQRNTGELFF.

This chain links TRBV10-3 with TRBJ1-2, with 10 bases that match TRBD1. With 3 bases clipped from V and 5 bases from J, the junction kept 6 bases outside the gene matches. The CDR3 runs to 15 residues. The germline V gene has CDR1 ENHRY and CDR2 SYGVKD. The CDR3 DNA reads as TGTGCCATCAGTGACCAACGACAGGGGGCTTATGGCTACACCTTC. Translating it yields CAISDQRQGAYGYTF.

The rearrangement links TRBV5-5 to TRBJ1-1; D uncertain. Trimming shortened V by 1 base and J by 0 bases, and 7 bases separated the two germline ends. The CDR3 has 14 amino acids. Germline V gene data show CDR1 as SGHKS and CDR2 as YYEKEE (reference sequence). CDR3 DNA sequence: TGTGCCAGCAGCTTGCTCGCGGTGAACACTGAAGCTTTCTTT. Translating it yields CASSLLAVNTEAFF.

This clone was seen only a few times. One junction end disagrees with the germline gene, perhaps due to a read error. The rearrangement joins TRBV28 to TRBJ1-1; 7 bases agree with TRBD1. The germline V gene has CDR1 MDHEN and CDR2 SYDVKM. The CDR3 spans 12 residues. CDR3 bases: TGTGCCAGCAGTTTAGAGACAGGGACGTTCTCTTTT. This sequence encodes CASSLETGTFSF.

The rearrangement joins TRBV30 to TRBJ1-2; TRBD1 might be the D (5 bases). Germline V gene lookup returns CDR1 GTSNPN and CDR2 SVGIG (reference sequence). V dropped 0 bases and J dropped 3 bases, with 11 bases sitting between them. There are 14 residues in the CDR3. The CDR3 DNA reads as TGTGCCTGGAGTGTAGGGGTAACTGACTATGGCTACACCTTC. Translated, it gives CAWSVGVTDYGYTF.

This clone was seen just once. The chain carries TRBV10-3 and TRBJ1-3, with 7 bases matching TRBD1. V dropped 3 bases and J dropped 4; count of bases not matched to a gene: 18. The germline CDR1 and CDR2 sequences are ENHRY and SYGVKD. This CDR3 spans 19 amino acids. CDR3 in amino acids: CAISDQGGGDLGPGNTIYF. The CDR3 DNA reads as TGTGCCATCAGTGACCAAGGAGGGGGCGATTTAGGGCCCGGAAACACCATATATTTT.

The chain has TRBV4-1 and TRBJ2-7; D may be TRBD2 (6 bases). This CDR3 spans 15 amino acids. The V gene lost 6 bases and the J gene lost 1 base, with 16 bases spanning the gap. Germline V gene lookup returns CDR1 MGHRA and CDR2 YSYEKL. The CDR3 coding sequence is TGCGCCAGCAGTCCCTCGGGGGACTCTTCCTACGAGCAGTACTTC. Encoded protein: CASSPSGDSSYEQYF.

CDR3 in amino acids: CASSPPLGSGQETQYF. The DNA for the CDR3 is TGTGCCAGCTCACCACCGTTGGGTAGCGGCCAAGAGACCCAGTACTTC. The rearrangement links TRBV18 to TRBJ2-5, with a possible D match to TRBD2 (6 bases). V was pared by 0 bases and J by 1 base, with 12 bases between. The germline CDR1 and CDR2 sequences are KGHSH and LQKENI. The CDR3 sequence is 16 residues long.

The gene calls are TRBV4-3 and TRBJ2-1; D is possibly TRBD1 (5 bases). Germline assignment: CDR1 LGHNA and CDR2 YSLEER. Deletions cut 0 bases from V and 10 bases from J, with 16 bases between. The CDR3 has 15 amino acids. The CDR3 region is CASSQDSTLQDEQFF. Here the CDR3 DNA reads TGCGCCAGCAGCCAAGATTCAACCCTACAGGACGAGCAGTTCTTC.

The CDR3 bases are TGCGCCAGCAGCTTGGGACTAGCGGGAGCTTATGAGCAGTTCTTC. This gives the protein CASSLGLAGAYEQFF. The rearrangement links TRBV5-1 to TRBJ2-1; 12 bases fit TRBD2. The trim removed 0 bases at V and 8 bases at J, leaving 3 bases unmatched. The CDR3 has 15 amino acids. Germline V gene lookup returns CDR1 SGHRS and CDR2 YFSETQ.

This clone was picked up one time. The chain is built from TRBV28 and TRBJ2-7; D might be TRBD1 (6 bases). Trimming removed 4 bases at V and 4 bases at J, with 20 bases between. Germline values: CDR1 MDHEN, CDR2 SYDVKM. This CDR3 region has 16 residues. The CDR3 DNA follows: TGTGCCAGCAGTTACTCGCACTCAGGACAGCCTTACGAGCAGTACTTC. This gives the protein CASSYSHSGQPYEQYF.

V is TRBV29-1 and J is TRBJ2-1; TRBD2 agrees at 7 bases. The CDR3 is 15 residues long. Trimming cost V 3 bases and J 3 bases; bases outside gene matches: 8. Germline CDR1 and CDR2: SQVTM and ANQGSEA. DNA for the CDR3: TGCAGCGTTGATGACGCGGGAGCCGTCTACAATGAGCAGTTCTTC. Translating it yields CSVDDAGAVYNEQFF.

The chain employs TRBV19 and TRBJ2-1; 13 bases are shared with TRBD2. J gave up 7 bases and V 5 bases, and 8 bases lay outside the gene matches. This CDR3 region has 16 residues. The V gene's germline CDR1 is LNHDA and CDR2 SQIVND (reference sequence). The CDR3 coding sequence is TGTGCCAGTAGTTCTTCCGGGACTAGCGGGGTGAATGAGCAGTTCTTC. Translated: CASSSSGTSGVNEQFF.

This chain joins TRBV6-5 and TRBJ2-7; D perhaps matches TRBD1 (5 bases). With 6 bases removed from V and 1 base from J, the gap between germline ends came to 10 bases. The germline CDR1 and CDR2 sequences are MNHEY and SVGAGI. The CDR3 spans 13 residues. Here the CDR3 DNA reads TGTGCCAGCAGAAAGGACATTTCCTACGAGCAGTACTTC. Its translation is CASRKDISYEQYF.

The chain uses TRBV7-9 and TRBJ2-5, with 8 bases that match TRBD2. Germline CDR1 SEHNR, CDR2 FQNEAQ (reference sequence). After removal of 5 bases from V and 4 bases from J, the junction contained 9 bases not matched to a gene. This CDR3 spans 15 amino acids. Here the CDR3 reads CASSTTSGPGETQYF. CDR3 DNA sequence: TGTGCCAGCAGCACCACTAGCGGTCCCGGAGAGACCCAGTACTTC.

The chain combines TRBV19 with TRBJ1-2; no reliable D call. V lost 3 bases to trimming and J lost 2 bases, with 16 bases between them. Germline values: CDR1 LNHDA, CDR2 SQIVND (reference sequence). CDR3 length equals 16 residues. CDR3 nucleotides: TGTGCCAGTAGTATTCGAGACCGCCGGGGAAACTATGGCTACACCTTC. As protein: CASSIRDRRGNYGYTF.

V gene TRBV7-3 combines with J gene TRBJ2-5, with 8 bases fitting TRBD2. After removal of 9 bases from V and 1 base from J, the junction contained 7 bases not matched to a gene. The CDR3 is 14 amino acids. Germline values: CDR1 SGHTA, CDR2 FQGTGA. The DNA of the CDR3 is TGTGCCAGGGAAGCGGGAGAGGCCCAAGAGACCCAGTACTTC. This gives the protein CAREAGEAQETQYF.